This record concerns one T cell receptor beta chain sequence. This sample was taken from a study of T cell changes during pregnancy in multiple sclerosis. Trimming took 5 bases from V and 1 from J, leaving 18 bases between them. CDR3 size: 16 residues. Germline lookup yields CDR1 SGDLS and CDR2 YYNGEE. Here immunoSEQ multiplex PCR was the method, and the copy in TCRdb shows in-frame clones only, minus some. The sample lists roughly 89,000 clones; almost 95% were seen once. V gene TRBV9 combines with J gene TRBJ1-1, with a tentative D call TRBD1 (6 bases). This specimen was peripheral blood, taken in the third trimester of pregnancy. The receptor was derived from a female donor with multiple sclerosis, enrolled in a pregnancy study. CDR3 residues: CASSQRGLGENTEAFF. The CDR3 bases are TGTGCCAGCAGTCAAAGGGGGTTGGGAGAGAACACTGAAGCTTTCTTT.